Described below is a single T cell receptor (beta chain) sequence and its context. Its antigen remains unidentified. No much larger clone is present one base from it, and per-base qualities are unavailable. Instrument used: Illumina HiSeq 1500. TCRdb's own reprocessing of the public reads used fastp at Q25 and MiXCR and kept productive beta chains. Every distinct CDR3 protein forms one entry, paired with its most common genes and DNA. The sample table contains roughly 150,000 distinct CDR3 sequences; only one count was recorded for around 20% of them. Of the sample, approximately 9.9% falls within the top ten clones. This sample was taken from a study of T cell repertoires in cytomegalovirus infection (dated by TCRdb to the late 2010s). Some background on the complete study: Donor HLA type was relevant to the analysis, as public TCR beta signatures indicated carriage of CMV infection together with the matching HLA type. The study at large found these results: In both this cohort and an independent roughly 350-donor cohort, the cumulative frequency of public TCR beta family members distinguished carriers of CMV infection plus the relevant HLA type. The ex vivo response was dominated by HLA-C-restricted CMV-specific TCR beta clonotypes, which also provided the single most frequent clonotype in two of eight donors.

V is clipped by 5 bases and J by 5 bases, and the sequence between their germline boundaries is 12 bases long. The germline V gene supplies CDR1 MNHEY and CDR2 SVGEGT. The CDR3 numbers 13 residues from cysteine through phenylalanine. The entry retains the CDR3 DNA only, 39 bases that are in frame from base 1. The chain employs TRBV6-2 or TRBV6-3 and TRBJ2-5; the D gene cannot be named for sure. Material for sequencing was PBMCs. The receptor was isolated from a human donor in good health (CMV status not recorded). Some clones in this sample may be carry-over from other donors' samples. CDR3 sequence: CASSNSATETQYF. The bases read TGTGCCAGCAGTAACAGTGCGACGGAGACCCAGTACTTC.